This paragraph covers one TCR beta chain sequence. The data originate from a study of blood T cell repertoires in COVID-19. Sequencing was performed with immunoSEQ multiplex PCR; in TCRdb, only in-frame clones are kept and a portion is missing. The sample includes around 100,000 clones, approximately 92% of them seen just once. Germline CDR1 and CDR2: MGHRA and YSYEKL. V was pared by 0 bases and J by 1 base, with 11 bases of the junction left unmatched. The CDR3 contains 18 residues. The specimen was peripheral blood. The rearrangement links TRBV4-1 to TRBJ1-2; 7 bases line up with TRBD1. The clonotype originates from a man aged 45-65 years with active COVID-19. CDR3 sequence (DNA): TGCGCCAGCAGCCAAGAACGAGCCGGGACAGCCTTTAACTATGGCTACACCTTC. It specifies CASSQERAGTAFNYGYTF.